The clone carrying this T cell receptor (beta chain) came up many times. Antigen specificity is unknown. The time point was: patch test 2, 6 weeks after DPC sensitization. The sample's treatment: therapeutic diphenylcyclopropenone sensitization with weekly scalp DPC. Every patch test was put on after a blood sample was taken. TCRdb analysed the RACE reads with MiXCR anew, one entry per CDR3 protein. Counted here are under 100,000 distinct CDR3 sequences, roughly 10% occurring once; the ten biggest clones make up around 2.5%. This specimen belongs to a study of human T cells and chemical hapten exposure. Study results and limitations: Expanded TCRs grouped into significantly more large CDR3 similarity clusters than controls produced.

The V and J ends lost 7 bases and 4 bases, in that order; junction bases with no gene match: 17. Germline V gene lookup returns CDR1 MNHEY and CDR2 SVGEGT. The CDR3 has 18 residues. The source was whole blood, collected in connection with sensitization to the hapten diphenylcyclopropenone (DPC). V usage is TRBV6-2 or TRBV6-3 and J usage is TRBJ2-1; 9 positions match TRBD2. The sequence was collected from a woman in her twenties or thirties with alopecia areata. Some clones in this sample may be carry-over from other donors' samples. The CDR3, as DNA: TGTGCCAGCAAGACGGAGGGAGGGCTAGCGGGACCTTACAATGAGCAGTTCTTC. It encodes CASKTEGGLAGPYNEQFF.